This TCR beta chain was sequenced during a study of T-cell memory formation after mild COVID-19. This clonotype was seen more than once but under ten times. TCRdb re-called the 5' RACE reads through MiXCR, storing one row per CDR3 protein. The data contain about 560,000 distinct CDR3 sequences, approximately 21% of them seen just once; the ten biggest clones take up roughly 9.1%. CDR3 length equals 15 residues. V was shortened by 2 bases and J by 0 bases, with 11 bases between the two germline ends. CDR1 and CDR2 (germline): KGHSH, LQKENI. This clonotype originated in an adult woman who had mild COVID-19 (a few samples of this study predate the infection). Cell type and time point are not known. The rearrangement uses TRBV18 and TRBJ2-7, with D unclear. Sequencing was done on a sample of PBMCs or a T cell subset sorted from them (not recorded which). CDR3: CASSPGSQGSYEQYF. CDR3 nucleotide sequence: TGTGCCAGCTCACCAGGCAGTCAAGGCTCCTACGAGCAGTACTTC.